A selection of T cell receptor beta chains follows, all from one sample in a study of cytomegalovirus exposure and HLA in healthy donors. Sequencing used immunoSEQ multiplex PCR; TCRdb keeps in-frame clones, though not all of them. The repertoire holds 85,000 to 100,000 clones, with 60% to 80% as singletons. The source material was PBMCs. These receptors were obtained from a man aged 35-49 years in good health and CMV-seronegative. The CDR3 runs from the conserved cysteine through the conserved F or W. A D gene is named only where the DNA matches it firmly. Where a row states a size, it is once, few, many or the class of an expanded clone; other rows omit it.

few,TRBV9,TRBD2,TRBJ2-3,TGTGCCAGCAGCTCAGGACTAGCGGGAGCGACGACAGATACGCAGTATTTT,CASSSGLAGATTDTQYF
.,TRBV19,TRBD1,TRBJ1-1,TGTGCCAGTACTCCCAGGGGGTCTACTGAAGCTTTCTTT,CASTPRGSTEAFF
.,TRBV14,.,TRBJ1-6,TGTGCCAGCAGCCAACATATCAGTGATTCACCCCTCCACTTT,CASSQHISDSPLHF
.,TRBV5-6,.,TRBJ1-1,TGTGCCAGCAGACCGCGGGGGGTGTTGGTCACTGAAGCTTTCTTT,CASRPRGVLVTEAFF
.,TRBV5-1,TRBD1,TRBJ2-7,TGCGCCAGCAGCTTGGGGACAGGGAGCTCCTACGAGCAGTACTTC,CASSLGTGSSYEQYF
.,TRBV18,TRBD1,TRBJ1-1,TGTGCCAGCTCACGGGACAGAGGGGGGAACACTGAAGCTTTCTTT,CASSRDRGGNTEAFF
.,TRBV7-2,.,TRBJ1-2,TGTGCCAGCAGCTTAACGCGTAACTATGGCTACACCTTC,CASSLTRNYGYTF
.,TRBV5-1,TRBD1,TRBJ1-3,TGCGCCAGCAGCTTGGTTTGGACAGGGACGGGAAACACCATATATTTT,CASSLVWTGTGNTIYF
.,TRBV30,TRBD1,TRBJ2-5,TGTGCCTGGAGTGTACCGGGGACAGGGAGGGAGACCCAGTACTTC,CAWSVPGTGRETQYF
.,TRBV29-1,.,TRBJ2-3,TGCAGCGCCGGGACCCAAGCAGGGGCTACGCAGTATTTT,CSAGTQAGATQYF
.,TRBV10-3,TRBD1,TRBJ2-6,TGTGCCATCAGTGAGGGGACAGTCTCTGGGGCCAACGTCCTGACTTTC,CAISEGTVSGANVLTF
medium-sized,TRBV29-1,.,TRBJ1-1,TGCAGCGGAGGGCTTATGAACACTGAAGCTTTCTTT,CSGGLMNTEAFF
.,TRBV28,TRBD1,TRBJ2-7,TGTGCCAGCAGTCCAGGGGGTGGGGGAACCTACGAGCAGTACTTC,CASSPGGGGTYEQYF
.,TRBV11-3,.,TRBJ1-2,TGTGCCAGCAGCTTATGGTCGGGGGGGGTTAACTATGGCTACACCTTC,CASSLWSGGVNYGYTF
.,TRBV10-1,.,TRBJ2-7,TGCGCCAGCAGTGAGGTCGCAGGGCCCTACGAGCAGTACTTC,CASSEVAGPYEQYF
.,TRBV27,TRBD1,TRBJ2-1,TGTGCCAGCAGCTTAGACAGGGGGCCCTACAATGAGCAGTTCTTC,CASSLDRGPYNEQFF
few,TRBV10-3,TRBD1,TRBJ2-1,TGCTCCGGGGGACAGGGATATGAGCAGTTCTTC,CSGGQGYEQFF
.,TRBV5-1,TRBD1,TRBJ1-6,TGCGCCAGCAGCCCGGGACAGGGGTCTTCACCCCTCCACTTT,CASSPGQGSSPLHF
.,TRBV9,TRBD2,TRBJ2-1,TGTGCCAGCAGCGTAACACTAGCGATGGATGAGCAGTTCTTC,CASSVTLAMDEQFF